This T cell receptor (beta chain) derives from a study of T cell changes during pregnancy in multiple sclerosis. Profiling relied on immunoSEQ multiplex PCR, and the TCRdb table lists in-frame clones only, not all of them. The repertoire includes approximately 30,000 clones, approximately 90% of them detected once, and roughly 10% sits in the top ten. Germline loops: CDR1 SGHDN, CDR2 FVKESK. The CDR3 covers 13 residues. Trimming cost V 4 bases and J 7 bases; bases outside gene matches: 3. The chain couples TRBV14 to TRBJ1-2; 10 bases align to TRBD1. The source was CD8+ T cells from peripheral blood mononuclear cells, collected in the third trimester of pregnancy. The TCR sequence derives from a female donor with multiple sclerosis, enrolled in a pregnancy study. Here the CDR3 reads CASSLGTGVGYTF. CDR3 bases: TGTGCCAGCAGCCTTGGGACAGGGGTTGGCTACACCTTC.